What follows describes a single TCR beta chain. The entry originates in a study of T-cell memory formation after mild COVID-19. TCRdb itself ran the 5' RACE reads through MiXCR, one entry per CDR3 protein. The sample holds 250,000 to 350,000 distinct CDR3 sequences; approximately 15% are singletons and the top ten take roughly 23%. The V end lost 4 bases, the J end lost 7 bases, and 10 bases lay between the germline ends. The germline gives CDR1 MGHRA, CDR2 YSYEKL. This CDR3 spans 13 amino acids. J is TRBJ1-4 and V is TRBV4-1; the D is unclear. The sample taken for sequencing was PBMCs or a T cell subset sorted from them (not recorded which). This receptor was identified in a man younger than 30 who had mild COVID-19 (a few samples of this study predate the infection). Cell type and time point are not known. For the CDR3, the DNA is TGCGCCAGCAGCCGGGGATGGGGTGAAAAACTGTTTTTT. Protein product: CASSRGWGEKLFF.